One and the same sample provided the 26 T cell receptor beta chains below, sequenced in a study of T cells in Graves' hyperthyroidism and ophthalmopathy. There were TCR beta CDR3 regions amplified from RNA transcripts. HTBI primers were employed in a first-round RT-PCR of the TCR CDR3. TCRdb redid the calling of the multiplex PCR reads with MiXCR, one entry per CDR3 protein. Among over 200,000 distinct CDR3 sequences listed, approximately 20% were seen once. The sequencing sample was made of blood. These receptors originate from a middle-aged man with Graves' hyperthyroidism.

This clonotype was observed a handful of times. V and J are TRBV4-3 and TRBJ1-2; no clear D. V was trimmed by 0 bases and J by 7 bases, leaving 15 bases between them. This CDR3 has 15 residues. The germline V gene has CDR1 LGHNA and CDR2 YSLEER. This CDR3 reads CASSQDSVQPRGYTF. CDR3 nucleotide sequence: TGCGCCAGCAGCCAAGATTCTGTACAACCGCGTGGCTACACCTTC.

This clonotype was detected ten times or more. The chain joins TRBV12-3 or TRBV12-4 to TRBJ2-7; D is possibly TRBD2 (7 bases). Deletions cut 3 bases from V and 4 bases from J, with 16 bases between. CDR3 length equals 15 residues. CDR3 region: CASSFWGGRTYEQYF. The DNA for the CDR3 is TGTGCCAGCAGTTTTTGGGGGGGCCGAACTTACGAGCAGTACTTC.

V and J are TRBV10-3 and TRBJ2-5; 10 nucleotides align to TRBD2. This CDR3 is built from 15 residues. The trim removed 2 bases at V and 8 bases at J, leaving 8 bases unmatched. Germline V gives CDR1 ENHRY, CDR2 SYGVKD. Here the CDR3 DNA reads TGTGCCATCAGTGAGGAATTAGCGGGGGGATTAACCCAGTACTTC. Translation: CAISEELAGGLTQYF.

V gene TRBV30 combines with J gene TRBJ1-6; the D gene is possibly TRBD1 (6 bases). This CDR3 has 13 residues. V dropped 5 bases and J dropped 9 bases, with 14 bases sitting between them. The germline CDR1 and CDR2 sequences are GTSNPN and SVGIG (reference sequence). CDR3 DNA sequence: TGTGCCTGGGAAGGGGGAGCGGTTTCACCCCTCCACTTT. Its protein product is CAWEGGAVSPLHF.

This clonotype was seen many times. The genes are TRBV20-1 and TRBJ1-1, with D perhaps TRBD1 (6 bases). CDR3 size: 12 residues. Germline loops: CDR1 DFQATT, CDR2 SNEGSKA (reference sequence). Trimming pared 5 bases from V and 1 base from J, leaving 8 bases between. The CDR3 bases are TGCAGTGCTGGGGGCCCGAACACTGAAGCTTTCTTT. Protein sequence: CSAGGPNTEAFF.

This clonotype was observed many times. The chain uses TRBV5-1 and TRBJ2-3, with 7 nucleotides matching TRBD1. Trimming at V came to 5 bases and at J to 2 bases, leaving 8 bases not matched to a gene. This CDR3 has 15 amino acids. The germline CDR1 and CDR2 sequences are SGHRS and YFSETQ. CDR3 region: CASSQGQAYTDTQYF. The CDR3 DNA reads as TGCGCCAGCAGTCAAGGACAGGCCTACACAGATACGCAGTATTTT.

This clonotype was detected ten times or more. The chain links TRBV7-3 to TRBJ2-7, with D possibly being TRBD2 (5 bases). Germline-derived CDR1 and CDR2 are SGHTA and FQGTGA. This CDR3 is 13 amino acids long. The germline V and J ends were trimmed by 5 bases and 2 bases, with 10 bases remaining between them. The CDR3 sequence: CASSAGETYEQYF. The CDR3, as DNA: TGTGCCAGCAGCGCCGGGGAAACCTACGAGCAGTACTTC.

There are many counts of this clonotype. The chain is built from TRBV5-1 and TRBJ2-2; TRBD1 matches at 8 bases. The germline CDR1 and CDR2 sequences are SGHRS and YFSETQ. The CDR3 has 15 amino acids. The V segment lost 3 bases and the J segment 4 bases; nucleotides outside the gene matches: 5. Here the CDR3 reads CASSYRQGLTGELFF. CDR3 in DNA: TGCGCCAGCAGCTATCGACAGGGGCTCACCGGGGAGCTGTTTTTT.

This clonotype was detected a few times. CDR3 region: CASTLQGPNTEAFF. The CDR3 DNA sequence: TGTGCCAGCACTCTACAGGGTCCGAACACTGAAGCTTTCTTT. The chain uses TRBV2 and TRBJ1-1; D is possibly TRBD1 (6 bases). The CDR3 is 14 residues long. Germline assignment: CDR1 SNHLY and CDR2 FYNNEI. V lost 7 bases and J 1 base, leaving 13 bases between the germline ends.

This clonotype has at least ten counts. The chain combines TRBV20-1 with TRBJ2-3; possibly TRBD2 for D (6 bases). This CDR3 is built from 15 residues. CDR1 DFQATT and CDR2 SNEGSKA come from the germline V gene (reference sequence). Trimming took off 1 base at V and 2 bases at J, with 13 bases between the two ends. CDR3 sequence reads: CSARGRAGITDTQYF. CDR3 nucleotides: TGCAGTGCTAGAGGTCGCGCGGGAATCACAGATACGCAGTATTTT.

Worth noting for this clonotype: This may arise from a read error, as a much more abundant clone is one base away. Lacking the conserved final phenylalanine or tryptophan, this CDR3 likely reflects a read error. This chain links TRBV19 with TRBJ1-5; TRBD1 aligns across 8 bases. The CDR3 length is 13 residues. Germline lookup yields CDR1 LNHDA and CDR2 SQIVND (reference sequence). V was clipped by 6 bases and J by 3 bases; unmatched bases: 1. The CDR3 region is CASRGQVNQPQHL. The CDR3 DNA reads TGTGCCAGTAGGGGACAGGTCAATCAGCCCCAGCATCTT.

This clonotype was observed at least ten times. V is TRBV11-1 and J is TRBJ2-3; D is ambiguous. The CDR3 has 13 residues. The germline gives CDR1 SGHAT, CDR2 FQDESV (reference sequence). V was pared by 1 base and J by 5 bases, with 7 bases between. The CDR3 nucleotides read TGTGCCAGCAGCTTAGTTCGCGAAGATACGCAGTATTTT. Amino acids: CASSLVREDTQYF.

This clonotype was observed at least ten times. The CDR3 region has the DNA TGTGCCAGCACTACCAACTCAAACTACAATGAGCAGTTCTTC. Protein sequence: CASTTNSNYNEQFF. This chain connects TRBV7-2 to TRBJ2-1, with unresolved D. In germline, CDR1 is SGHTA, CDR2 FQGNSA. The CDR3 spans 14 residues. Trimming took 7 bases from V and 3 from J, leaving 13 bases between them.

The CDR3 DNA is TGTGCCAGCAGCTTCTTCGGGACGCTATCCTACGAGCAGTACTTC. Amino acids: CASSFFGTLSYEQYF. This chain connects TRBV5-6 to TRBJ2-7, with D possibly called TRBD1 or TRBD2 (5 bases each). Germline CDR1 reads SGHDT; CDR2 reads YYEEEE. The CDR3 is made up of 15 amino acids. V gave up 2 bases and J gave up 1 base, with 13 bases separating them.

CDR3 sequence (DNA): TGTGCCAGCAGCCCAGGGACAGGGGGCAGGGATGAAGCTTTCTTT. Its translation is CASSPGTGGRDEAFF. The rearrangement links TRBV9 to TRBJ1-1; 12 bases fit TRBD1. There are 15 residues in the CDR3. The J segment lost 7 bases and the V segment lost 4 bases, leaving 8 bases of the junction unmatched. Germline V gene sequence: CDR1 SGDLS, CDR2 YYNGEE.

This clonotype has a handful of counts. This chain connects TRBV5-1 to TRBJ2-1, with D unresolved. Germline CDR1 SGHRS, CDR2 YFSETQ. V gave up 0 bases and J gave up 8 bases, with 9 bases separating them. The CDR3 spans 13 residues. The CDR3 loop is CASSLEGWDEQFF. The CDR3 DNA follows: TGCGCCAGCAGCTTGGAAGGGTGGGATGAGCAGTTCTTC.

This clonotype occurred many times. The chain recombines TRBV20-1 with TRBJ1-6, with a possible D match to TRBD1 (5 bases). The CDR3 is made up of 17 amino acids. The V and J ends lost 5 bases and 0 bases respectively, with 17 bases between them. CDR1 DFQATT and CDR2 SNEGSKA come from the germline V gene (reference sequence). The DNA for the CDR3 is TGCAGTGCTGTACAGGCAAAGGATCGCTCCTATAATTCACCCCTCCACTTT. This sequence encodes CSAVQAKDRSYNSPLHF.

This clonotype was observed many times. The chain couples TRBV20-1 to TRBJ2-7, with 9 bases identical to TRBD1. The CDR3 is 14 residues long. Germline V gene data show CDR1 as DFQATT and CDR2 as SNEGSKA (reference sequence). V shed 1 base and J 5 bases; nucleotides not matched to a gene: 6. The CDR3 nucleotides are TGCAGTGCTAGAGCCCCACAGGGGGCTGACGAGCAGTACTTC. This codes for CSARAPQGADEQYF.

This clonotype was seen at least ten times. DNA for the CDR3: TGTGCCAGCAGCTTGACCGGGACGCACCAAGAGACCCAGTACTTC. Translation gives CASSLTGTHQETQYF. The chain carries TRBV5-5 and TRBJ2-5, with D perhaps assigned TRBD1 or TRBD2 (5 bases each). Germline CDR1 is SGHKS and CDR2 is YYEKEE (reference sequence). Deletions cut 1 base from V and 0 bases from J, with 10 bases between. The CDR3 extends over 15 amino acids.

At least ten counts were recorded for this clonotype. J is TRBJ1-4 and V is TRBV6-1; the D gene is possibly TRBD1 (5 bases). Germline CDR1 and CDR2: MNHNS and SASEGT. This CDR3 is built from 14 residues. V was clipped by 6 bases and J by 5 bases, with 13 bases between them. For the CDR3, the DNA is TGTGCCAGCAGCCCGAGGGGAGCCAATGAAAAACTGTTTTTT. Translating it yields CASSPRGANEKLFF.

This clonotype is a singleton in its sample. The chain employs TRBV19 and TRBJ2-4, with 8 bases that match TRBD1. V gave up 5 bases and J gave up 8 bases; unmatched junction bases: 8. This CDR3 is 14 amino acids long. In germline, CDR1 is LNHDA, CDR2 SQIVND (reference sequence). The CDR3 is CASSSGQGWDIQYF. CDR3 bases: TGTGCCAGTAGTTCAGGACAGGGTTGGGACATTCAGTACTTC.

This clonotype has only a few counts. The rearrangement uses TRBV7-9 and TRBJ1-2; unclear D gene. Germline values: CDR1 SEHNR, CDR2 FQNEAQ (reference sequence). Trimming took 1 base from V and 1 from J, leaving 1 base between them. The CDR3 spans 12 residues. CDR3 nucleotide sequence: TGTGCCAGCAGCTTAGTTAACTATGGCTACACCTTC. Its translation is CASSLVNYGYTF.

The chain couples TRBV7-2 to TRBJ2-5, with D possibly called TRBD1 or TRBD2 (5 bases each). This CDR3 spans 15 amino acids. The germline V gene has CDR1 SGHTA and CDR2 FQGNSA. With 3 bases removed from V and 5 bases from J, the gap between germline ends came to 16 bases. CDR3 in DNA: TGTGCCAGCAGCTTCGCCGGGACCAATGGGGAGACCCAGTACTTC. It codes for CASSFAGTNGETQYF.

This rearrangement joins TRBV20-1 to TRBJ1-1; possibly TRBD1 for D (5 bases). Germline V CDR1 and CDR2: DFQATT, SNEGSKA (reference sequence). The length of the CDR3 is 14 residues. The V gene lost 0 bases and the J gene lost 12 bases, with 20 bases spanning the gap. The CDR3 sequence: CSARDPGVGVITFF. CDR3 in DNA: TGCAGTGCTAGAGATCCGGGAGTAGGGGTTATAACTTTCTTT.

There are a few counts of this clonotype. This sequence joins TRBV29-1 and TRBJ1-3; D is unclear. The V gene's germline CDR1 is SQVTM and CDR2 ANQGSEA. The V end lost 5 bases, the J end lost 4 bases, and 15 bases lay between the germline ends. The length of the CDR3 is 14 residues. The CDR3 DNA reads TGCAGCGTTAGCCTGTCGACTGAAGGAAACACCATATATTTT. Its protein is CSVSLSTEGNTIYF.

This clonotype has a count of ten or more. This rearrangement joins TRBV20-1 to TRBJ2-7, with 8 bases aligning to TRBD2. V gave up 3 bases and J gave up 7 bases; unmatched junction bases: 11. The CDR3 covers 14 residues. Germline lookup yields CDR1 DFQATT and CDR2 SNEGSKA (reference sequence). As DNA, the CDR3 is TGCAGTGCTAGTTTTTCGGGGGGGCCAGGAGAGCAGTACTTC. It codes for CSASFSGGPGEQYF.